These T cell receptor beta chains were read from a single sample in a study of T-cell reconstitution after alpha-beta-depleted transplantation in children. TCRdb reprocessed the PCR reads with MiXCR, giving one entry per CDR3 protein. The table records about 300,000 distinct CDR3 sequences, roughly 9.1% of them present only once. The sample in question was PBMCs, obtained before TCRalphabeta/CD19-depleted stem cell transplant. These receptors originate from a boy younger than two with acute myeloid leukemia, due to receive a stem cell transplant. The conserved cysteine and the conserved F or W are not part of the CDR3 here.

CDR3 protein: ASSFRDSSYEQY
J gene: TRBJ2-7
V gene: TRBV12-3/TRBV12-4

CDR3 protein: ASHREENEQY
J gene: TRBJ2-7
V gene: TRBV5-1

CDR3 protein: ASSPHYVTGELF
J gene: TRBJ2-2
V gene: TRBV18

CDR3 protein: SSSLQGENSPLH
J gene: TRBJ1-6
V gene: TRBV11-2

CDR3 protein: ASHLLDRSYEQY
J gene: TRBJ2-7
V gene: TRBV27

CDR3 protein: ASSFSNQPQH
J gene: TRBJ1-5
V gene: TRBV12-3/TRBV12-4

CDR3 protein: ASSYAREQF
J gene: TRBJ2-1
V gene: TRBV6-2/TRBV6-3

CDR3 protein: ASSLQLADEQF
J gene: TRBJ2-1
V gene: TRBV12-3/TRBV12-4

CDR3 protein: ASSLIIGGGNEQF
J gene: TRBJ2-1
V gene: TRBV28

CDR3 protein: SARDHGARAGELF
J gene: TRBJ2-2
V gene: TRBV20-1

CDR3 protein: ASRRGAYYGYT
J gene: TRBJ1-2
V gene: TRBV28

CDR3 protein: ASSQDLPGELF
J gene: TRBJ2-2
V gene: TRBV4-3

CDR3 protein: ASSFGGVQPQH
J gene: TRBJ1-5
V gene: TRBV12-3/TRBV12-4

CDR3 protein: ASSLPGRLEKLF
J gene: TRBJ1-4
V gene: TRBV13

CDR3 protein: ASRTAYNEQF
J gene: TRBJ2-1
V gene: TRBV12-3/TRBV12-4

CDR3 protein: ASSHNYEQY
J gene: TRBJ2-7
V gene: TRBV27

CDR3 protein: ASGPEQF
J gene: TRBJ2-1
V gene: TRBV7-9

CDR3 protein: ASSIRDRDEQY
J gene: TRBJ2-7
V gene: TRBV19

CDR3 protein: ASSRALSSYNEQF
J gene: TRBJ2-1
V gene: TRBV7-3

CDR3 protein: ASSPGRGAIYEQY
J gene: TRBJ2-7
V gene: TRBV12-3/TRBV12-4

CDR3 protein: GISDRGNNQPQH
J gene: TRBJ1-5
V gene: TRBV10-3

CDR3 protein: ASNWDRGGEQY
J gene: TRBJ2-7
V gene: TRBV6-1

CDR3 protein: ASSLGQGARGYT
J gene: TRBJ1-2
V gene: TRBV12-3/TRBV12-4

CDR3 protein: ATSRVHDRGSNQPQH
J gene: TRBJ1-5
V gene: TRBV15

CDR3 protein: ASSLGGAISYEQY
J gene: TRBJ2-7
V gene: TRBV5-1

CDR3 protein: ATSDFRQNTGELF
J gene: TRBJ2-2
V gene: TRBV24-1

CDR3 protein: ASSQDTGTGPGTQY
J gene: TRBJ2-5
V gene: TRBV4-2

CDR3 protein: ASTPYQDEYEQY
J gene: TRBJ2-7
V gene: TRBV25-1

CDR3 protein: SVVGLGEQY
J gene: TRBJ2-7
V gene: TRBV29-1

CDR3 protein: ASRPSGFGTDTQY
J gene: TRBJ2-3
V gene: TRBV28

CDR3 protein: ASSLGPGPQADTQY
J gene: TRBJ2-3
V gene: TRBV12-3/TRBV12-4

CDR3 protein: AISESRLAGIAYNEQF
J gene: TRBJ2-1
V gene: TRBV10-3

CDR3 protein: SASMGGLRTEAF
J gene: TRBJ1-1
V gene: TRBV20-1

CDR3 protein: ASSALGGGGSYEQY
J gene: TRBJ2-7
V gene: TRBV7-2

CDR3 protein: ASSRAVIAGGAGELF
J gene: TRBJ2-2
V gene: TRBV5-1

CDR3 protein: ASSLEGRGPGELF
J gene: TRBJ2-2
V gene: TRBV5-1

CDR3 protein: ASSIDGAGNQPQH
J gene: TRBJ1-5
V gene: TRBV19

CDR3 protein: ASSPDSEGYT
J gene: TRBJ1-2
V gene: TRBV28

CDR3 protein: ASSFLGDRGHEQF
J gene: TRBJ2-1
V gene: TRBV28

CDR3 protein: ASSVMRGGTDTQY
J gene: TRBJ2-3
V gene: TRBV9

CDR3 protein: ASSLLAGANVLT
J gene: TRBJ2-6
V gene: TRBV7-2

CDR3 protein: ASSPRGLAGELF
J gene: TRBJ2-2
V gene: TRBV7-2